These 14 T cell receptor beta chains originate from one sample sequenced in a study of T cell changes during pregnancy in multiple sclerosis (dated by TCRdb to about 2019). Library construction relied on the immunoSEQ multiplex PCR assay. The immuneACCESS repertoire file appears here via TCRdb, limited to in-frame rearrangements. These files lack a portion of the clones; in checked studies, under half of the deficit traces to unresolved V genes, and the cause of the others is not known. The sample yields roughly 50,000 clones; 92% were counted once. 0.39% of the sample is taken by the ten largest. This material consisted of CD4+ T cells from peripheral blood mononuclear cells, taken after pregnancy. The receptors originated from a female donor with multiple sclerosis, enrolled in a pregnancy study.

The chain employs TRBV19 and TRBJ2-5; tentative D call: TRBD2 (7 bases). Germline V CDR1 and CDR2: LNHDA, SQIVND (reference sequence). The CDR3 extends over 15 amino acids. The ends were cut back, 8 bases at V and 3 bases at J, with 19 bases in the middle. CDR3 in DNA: TGTGCCAGTGCTCCGGGGGCAGGGAGGGAAGAGACCCAGTACTTC. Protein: CASAPGAGREETQYF.

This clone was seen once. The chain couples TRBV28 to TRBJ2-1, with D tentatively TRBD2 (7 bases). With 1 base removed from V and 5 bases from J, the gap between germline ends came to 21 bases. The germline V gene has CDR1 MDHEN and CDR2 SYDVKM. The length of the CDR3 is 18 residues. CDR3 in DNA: TGTGCCAGCAGTTTATTGGGGGGGCCTATCGTCCTACACAATGAGCAGTTCTTC. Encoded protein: CASSLLGGPIVLHNEQFF. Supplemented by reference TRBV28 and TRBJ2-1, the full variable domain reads DVKVTQSSRYLVKRTGEKVFLECVQDMDHENMFWYRQDPGLGLRLIYFSYDVKMKEKGDIPEGYSVSREKKERFSLILESASTNQTSMYLCASSLLGGPIVLHNEQFFGPGTRLTVL.

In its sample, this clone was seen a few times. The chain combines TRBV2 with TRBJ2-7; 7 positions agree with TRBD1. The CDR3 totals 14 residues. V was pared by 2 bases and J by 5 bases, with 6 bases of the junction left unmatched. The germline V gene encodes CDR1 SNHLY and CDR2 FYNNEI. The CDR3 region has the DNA TGTGCCAGCAGTGAAAACAGGGGTGGTAACGAGCAGTACTTC. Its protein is CASSENRGGNEQYF.

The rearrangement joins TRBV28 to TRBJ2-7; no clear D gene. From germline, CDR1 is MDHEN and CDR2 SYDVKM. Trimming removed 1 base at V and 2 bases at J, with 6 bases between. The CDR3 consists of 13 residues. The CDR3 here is CASSLYATYEQYF. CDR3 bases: TGTGCCAGCAGTTTATATGCGACCTACGAGCAGTACTTC.

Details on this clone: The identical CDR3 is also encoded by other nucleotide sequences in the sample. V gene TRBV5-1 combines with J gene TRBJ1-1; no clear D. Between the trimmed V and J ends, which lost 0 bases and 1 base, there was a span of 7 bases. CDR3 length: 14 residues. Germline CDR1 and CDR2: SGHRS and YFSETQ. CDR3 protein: CASSLASGNTEAFF. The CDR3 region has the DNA TGCGCCAGCAGCTTGGCGTCGGGGAACACTGAAGCTTTCTTT.

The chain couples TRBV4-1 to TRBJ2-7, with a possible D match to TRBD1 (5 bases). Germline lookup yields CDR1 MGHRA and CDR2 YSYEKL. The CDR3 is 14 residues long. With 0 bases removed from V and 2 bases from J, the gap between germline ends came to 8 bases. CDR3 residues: CASSQEDRPYEQYF. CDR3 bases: TGCGCCAGCAGCCAAGAAGACAGACCCTACGAGCAGTACTTC.

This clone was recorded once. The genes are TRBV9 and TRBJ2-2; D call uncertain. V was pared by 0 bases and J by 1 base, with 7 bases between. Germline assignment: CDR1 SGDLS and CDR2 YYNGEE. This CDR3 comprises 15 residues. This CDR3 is CASSVDSRNTGELFF. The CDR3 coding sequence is TGTGCCAGCAGCGTAGACAGCCGGAACACCGGGGAGCTGTTTTTT.

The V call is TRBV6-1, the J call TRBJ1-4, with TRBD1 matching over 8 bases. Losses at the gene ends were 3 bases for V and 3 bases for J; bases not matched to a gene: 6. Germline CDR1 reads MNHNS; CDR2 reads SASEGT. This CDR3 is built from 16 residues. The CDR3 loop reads CASSDRTGLANEKLFF. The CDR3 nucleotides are TGTGCCAGCAGTGACAGGACAGGGCTGGCTAATGAAAAACTGTTTTTT.

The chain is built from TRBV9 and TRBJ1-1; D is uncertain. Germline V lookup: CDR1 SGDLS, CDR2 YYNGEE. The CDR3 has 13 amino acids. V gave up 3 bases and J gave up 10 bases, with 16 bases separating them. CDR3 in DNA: TGTGCCAGCAGCGCAGCGACCGGGTTGACAGCTTTCTTT. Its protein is CASSAATGLTAFF.

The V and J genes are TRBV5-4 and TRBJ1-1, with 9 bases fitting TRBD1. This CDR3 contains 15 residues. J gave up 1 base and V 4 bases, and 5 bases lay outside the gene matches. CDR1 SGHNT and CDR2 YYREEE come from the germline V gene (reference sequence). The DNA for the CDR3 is TGTGCCAGCAGCCTTGGGACAGGGAAGAACACTGAAGCTTTCTTT. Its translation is CASSLGTGKNTEAFF.

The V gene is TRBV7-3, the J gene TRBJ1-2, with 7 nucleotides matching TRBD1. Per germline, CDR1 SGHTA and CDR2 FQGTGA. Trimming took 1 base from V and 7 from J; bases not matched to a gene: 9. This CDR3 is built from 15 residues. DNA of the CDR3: TGTGCCAGCAGCTTAAGCGGCGGTACAGGGGTTGGCTACACCTTC. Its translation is CASSLSGGTGVGYTF.

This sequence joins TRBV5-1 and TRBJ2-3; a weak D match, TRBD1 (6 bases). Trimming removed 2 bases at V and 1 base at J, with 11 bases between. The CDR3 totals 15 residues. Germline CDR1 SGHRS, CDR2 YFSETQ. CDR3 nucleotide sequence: TGCGCCAGCAGCTTAAGGGACATGGGCACAGATACGCAGTATTTT. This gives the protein CASSLRDMGTDTQYF.

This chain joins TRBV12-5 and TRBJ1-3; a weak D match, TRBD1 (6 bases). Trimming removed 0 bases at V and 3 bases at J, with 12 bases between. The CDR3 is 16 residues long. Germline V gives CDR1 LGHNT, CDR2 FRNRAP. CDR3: CASGLVLGGFGNTIYF. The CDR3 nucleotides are TGTGCTAGTGGTTTGGTTCTAGGGGGATTTGGAAACACCATATATTTT.

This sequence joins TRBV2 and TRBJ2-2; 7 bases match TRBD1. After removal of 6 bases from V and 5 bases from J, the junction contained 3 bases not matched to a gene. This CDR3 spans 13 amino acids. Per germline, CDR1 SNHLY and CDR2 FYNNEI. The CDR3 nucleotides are TGTGCCAGCAGACAACAGGGGACCGGGGAGCTGTTTTTT. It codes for CASRQQGTGELFF.